Listed here are 9 T cell receptor beta chains from one sample, sequenced in a study of cytomegalovirus exposure and HLA in healthy donors (dated by TCRdb to between 2016 and 2019). Receptor amplification or capture employed the immunoSEQ multiplex PCR assay. The multiplex PCR relied on a mix of 60 forward primers for TCR Vbeta segments and 13 reverse primers for TCR Jbeta segments. TCRdb limited this immuneACCESS table to in-frame rearrangements with V and J called. A share of clones is missing; checked studies link under half to unresolved V genes, and the rest is unexplained. The sample table records about 140,000 clones; around four fifths of these occur just once. Of the sample, 2% to 2.5% is held by the ten largest clones. The sample was PBMCs. These receptor sequences come from a young man in good health and CMV-seronegative.

The chain combines TRBV5-6 with TRBJ1-1; 10 bases fit TRBD1. CDR1 is SGHDT and CDR2 is YYEEEE in the germline V gene. The CDR3 is 19 amino acids. The V gene end was trimmed by 2 bases and the J gene end by 4 bases; junction bases not matched to a gene: 17. This CDR3 reads CASSLRDRGPSWLSTEAFF. The CDR3 DNA sequence: TGTGCCAGCAGCTTACGGGACAGGGGCCCTTCCTGGTTGTCCACTGAAGCTTTCTTT. The variable domain in full, with the rest retrieved from reference TRBV5-6 and TRBJ1-1, is DAGVTQSPTHLIKTRGQQVTLRCSPKSGHDTVSWYQQALGQGPQFIFQYYEEEERQRGNFPDRFSGHQFPNYSSELNVNALLLGDSALYLCASSLRDRGPSWLSTEAFFGQGTRLTVV.

V and J are TRBV28 and TRBJ2-7; tentative D call: TRBD1 (6 bases). CDR3 size: 15 residues. Germline loops: CDR1 MDHEN, CDR2 SYDVKM. Deletions cut 7 bases from V and 2 bases from J, with 18 bases between. The CDR3 bases are TGTGCCAGCACCCAAATGAGCGACAGGACCTACGAGCAGTACTTC. Translated, it gives CASTQMSDRTYEQYF.

This clone was counted only a few times. This sequence joins TRBV10-3 and TRBJ1-1; 10 nucleotides match TRBD1. Germline trimming cut 8 bases from V and 5 bases from J; bases unmatched to any gene: 11. This CDR3 contains 15 residues. Per the germline V gene, CDR1 is ENHRY and CDR2 is SYGVKD. Written as DNA, the CDR3 is TGTGCCATCGGCCGGGACAGGGGTCATGGGACTGAAGCTTTCTTT. Its protein product is CAIGRDRGHGTEAFF.

To note about this clone: The sample holds other DNA sequences that translate to the same CDR3. The chain links TRBV27 to TRBJ1-2; a weak D match, TRBD1 (5 bases). The CDR3 totals 13 residues. V shed 2 bases and J shed 5 bases, with 9 bases lying between them. The germline V gene encodes CDR1 MNHEY and CDR2 SMNVEV (reference sequence). Here the CDR3 reads CASSLGRAYGYTF. In DNA, the CDR3 is TGTGCCAGCAGTTTAGGCAGGGCGTATGGCTACACCTTC.

The rearrangement joins TRBV12-5 to TRBJ2-3; D not resolved. The V gene lost 6 bases and the J gene lost 2 bases, with 9 bases spanning the gap. The CDR3 is 13 residues long. The germline gives CDR1 LGHNT, CDR2 FRNRAP. The CDR3 here is CASGMGHTDTQYF. DNA of the CDR3: TGTGCTAGTGGCATGGGCCACACAGATACGCAGTATTTT.

CDR3 coding DNA: TGCGCCAGCAGGGCGACAGAAAACAATGAGCAGTTCTTC. This encodes CASRATENNEQFF. This chain uses TRBV5-1 with TRBJ2-1; D may be TRBD1 (5 bases). Between the trimmed V and J ends, which lost 5 bases and 5 bases, there was a span of 11 bases. Germline V gene lookup returns CDR1 SGHRS and CDR2 YFSETQ. The CDR3 is 13 amino acids.

This clone has just one count. This rearrangement joins TRBV2 to TRBJ1-1; D unclear. The CDR3 is made up of 14 amino acids. Germline V lookup: CDR1 SNHLY, CDR2 FYNNEI. Trimming left V 6 bases short and J 4 bases short, with 15 bases between. CDR3 DNA: TGTGCCAGCAGCGGAGAGGGCGTCCTCACTGAAGCTTTCTTT. Its translation is CASSGEGVLTEAFF.

This clone was detected a few times. V gene TRBV15 combines with J gene TRBJ1-2; TRBD1 matches 9 bases. The ends lost 5 bases at V and 3 bases at J; junction bases unmatched: 1. The CDR3 is 13 amino acids. Germline lookup yields CDR1 LNHNV and CDR2 YYDKDF (reference sequence). The CDR3 DNA reads TGTGCCACCAGCGGACAGGGGTACTATGGCTACACCTTC. Its protein is CATSGQGYYGYTF. Drawing the rest from reference TRBV15 and TRBJ1-2, the complete variable domain is DAMVIQNPRYQVTQFGKPVTLSCSQTLNHNVMYWYQQKSSQAPKLLFHYYDKDFNNEADTPDNFQSRRPNTSFCFLDIRSPGLGDTAMYLCATSGQGYYGYTFGSGTRLTVV.

The chain joins TRBV7-9 to TRBJ1-2; D is unresolved. V dropped 2 bases and J dropped 8 bases, with 18 bases sitting between them. CDR1 is SEHNR and CDR2 is FQNEAQ in the germline V gene (reference sequence). This CDR3 spans 15 amino acids. CDR3 protein: CASSLFAPDPGGYTF. In DNA form, the CDR3 reads TGTGCCAGCAGCTTATTCGCGCCCGACCCGGGAGGCTACACCTTC. Together with reference TRBV7-9 and TRBJ1-2, the CDR3 gives the full variable domain: DTGVSQNPRHKITKRGQNVTFRCDPISEHNRLYWYRQTLGQGPEFLTYFQNEAQLEKSRLLSDRFSAERPKGSFSTLEIQRTEQGDSAMYLCASSLFAPDPGGYTFGSGTRLTVV.